The subject of this entry is one T cell receptor (beta chain). Antigen unknown. The data belong to a study of glioma-infiltrating T cells after dendritic cell vaccination. Study as a whole: Monocyte-derived dendritic cells, cultured approximately 7 days with IL-4 and GM-CSF, were pulsed with autologous tumor lysate. General study results and limits: Estimated pretreatment TIL content predicted outcome after dendritic cell vaccination.

In germline, CDR1 is SEHNR, CDR2 FQNEAQ (reference sequence). The CDR3 is 14 amino acids. With 6 bases clipped from V and 5 bases from J, the junction kept 8 bases outside the gene matches. Regarding time point: after dendritic cell vaccination, including at tumor progression/relapse. Before vaccination, two weeks after the third vaccination, and at progression, PBMC were collected. The PCR used 60 V beta and 13 J beta primers. Sequenced by immunoSEQ multiplex PCR; TCRdb stores in-frame clones only, minus some. Of 100,000 or so clones listed, nearly 90% are singletons. This TCR was sampled from a human donor with glioblastoma. The sequencing here drew on blood, taken after dendritic cell vaccination. The chain has TRBV7-9 and TRBJ2-3, with 7 positions matching TRBD2. This chain's CDR3 is CASRGAGEVDTQYF. The CDR3 coding sequence is TGTGCCAGCAGAGGGGCGGGAGAGGTAGATACGCAGTATTTT.